These 26 T cell receptor beta chains came from one sample sequenced in a study of blood T cell repertoires in COVID-19. TCRdb's table, derived via immunoSEQ multiplex PCR, lists solely in-frame clones and lacks some. The sample has under 20,000 clones; 91% are singletons. Specimen: peripheral blood. Receptor source: a human donor in a cohort sampled during active COVID-19.

The chain carries TRBV6-6 and TRBJ2-3; TRBD2 matches at 8 bases. CDR1 and CDR2 (germline): MNHNY, SVGAGI (reference sequence). CDR3 length: 18 amino acids. With 5 bases clipped from V and 0 bases from J, the junction kept 13 bases outside the gene matches. For the CDR3, the DNA is TGTGCCAGCAGTCCCTCTATGGTAGCGGGGATTAGCACAGATACGCAGTATTTT. Residues: CASSPSMVAGISTDTQYF.

Only one count was recorded for this clone. The CDR3 sequence is CASSFMTSSFNEQFF. In DNA, the CDR3 is TGTGCCAGCAGCTTTATGACTAGCTCGTTCAATGAGCAGTTCTTC. The chain uses TRBV7-9 and TRBJ2-1, with 7 nucleotides matching TRBD2. Losses at the gene ends were 3 bases for V and 6 bases for J; bases not matched to a gene: 8. Germline V gene data show CDR1 as SEHNR and CDR2 as FQNEAQ (reference sequence). This CDR3 has 15 amino acids.

The chain has TRBV19 and TRBJ2-2; 9 positions match TRBD1. The CDR3 extends over 16 amino acids. Germline loops: CDR1 LNHDA, CDR2 SQIVND (reference sequence). The ends lost 3 bases at V and 5 bases at J; junction bases unmatched: 7. The CDR3 spells CASSIMTGGGTGELFF. The DNA for the CDR3 is TGTGCCAGTAGTATTATGACAGGGGGTGGAACCGGGGAGCTGTTTTTT.

J is TRBJ2-5 and V is TRBV29-1; D gene ambiguous. V was pared by 8 bases and J by 2 bases, with 15 bases between. CDR1 and CDR2 from the germline V gene are SQVTM and ANQGSEA. The CDR3 is 13 amino acids. DNA of the CDR3: TGCAGCCACTACTCCGGGTTTCAAGAGACCCAGTACTTC. As protein: CSHYSGFQETQYF.

This rearrangement joins TRBV2 to TRBJ1-1; no clear D. V was pared by 3 bases and J by 1 base, with 6 bases between. CDR1 is SNHLY and CDR2 is FYNNEI in the germline V gene. The CDR3 has 13 residues. DNA of the CDR3: TGTGCCAGCAGTGAGGAGGGGAACACTGAAGCTTTCTTT. It codes for CASSEEGNTEAFF.

This chain uses TRBV6-5 with TRBJ2-3, with 7 bases matching TRBD2. Germline V lookup: CDR1 MNHEY, CDR2 SVGAGI. Unmatched junction bases numbered 10, after V lost 5 bases and J lost 11 bases. CDR3 length equals 13 residues. CDR3 sequence: CASSPLGAGRQYF. Written as DNA, the CDR3 is TGTGCCAGCAGTCCCCTTGGAGCGGGGAGGCAGTATTTT.

The genes are TRBV6-1 and TRBJ2-7; a possible D gene is TRBD2 (5 bases). Deletions cut 3 bases from V and 2 bases from J, with 17 bases between. Germline-derived CDR1 and CDR2 are MNHNS and SASEGT. CDR3 length equals 16 residues. CDR3 sequence reads: CASSERAQAIAYEQYF. The CDR3 nucleotides are TGTGCCAGCAGTGAGCGGGCCCAAGCAATTGCCTACGAGCAGTACTTC.

This chain uses TRBV7-2 with TRBJ1-1; 7 positions match TRBD1. Germline CDR1 SGHTA, CDR2 FQGNSA. The trim removed 1 base at V and 11 bases at J, leaving 4 bases unmatched. There are 12 residues in the CDR3. This chain's CDR3 is CASSLGTGLAFF. The CDR3 DNA reads TGTGCCAGCAGCTTAGGGACAGGACTGGCTTTCTTT.

This rearrangement joins TRBV5-1 to TRBJ2-5; D is possibly TRBD2 (6 bases). CDR3 length equals 15 residues. Between the trimmed V and J ends, which lost 2 bases and 4 bases, there was a span of 15 bases. Germline V gene data show CDR1 as SGHRS and CDR2 as YFSETQ. The CDR3 spells CASSLSGGRAETQYF. The CDR3, as DNA: TGCGCCAGCAGCTTAAGTGGGGGGAGAGCAGAGACCCAGTACTTC.

The gene calls are TRBV29-1 and TRBJ1-1, with a tentative D call TRBD1 (5 bases). Germline V gene data show CDR1 as SQVTM and CDR2 as ANQGSEA. Trimming took 4 bases from V and 2 from J, leaving 17 bases between them. This CDR3 comprises 15 residues. The CDR3 region has the DNA TGCAGCGTTGCGAACCTGGGACTGATTAACACTGAAGCTTTCTTT. Translating it yields CSVANLGLINTEAFF.

This sequence joins TRBV7-8 and TRBJ2-2, with a tentative D call TRBD2 (6 bases). Germline CDR1 SGHVS, CDR2 FQNEAQ. V was clipped by 1 base and J by 4 bases, with 13 bases between them. This CDR3 is built from 16 residues. The DNA for the CDR3 is TGTGCCAGCAGCTTAGGAATGGGACTTCCCACCGGGGAGCTGTTTTTT. Amino acids: CASSLGMGLPTGELFF.

The CDR3 sequence is CASSLIGGFLQPQHF. As DNA, the CDR3 is TGTGCCAGCAGTTTGATCGGGGGTTTTCTTCAGCCCCAGCATTTT. The genes are TRBV27 and TRBJ1-5, with D perhaps matching TRBD1 (5 bases). CDR3 length: 15 residues. The V end lost 3 bases, the J end lost 6 bases, and 15 bases lay between the germline ends. Germline loops: CDR1 MNHEY, CDR2 SMNVEV (reference sequence).

V is TRBV6-5 and J is TRBJ2-5; 7 bases align to TRBD2. With V trimmed by 6 bases and J by 5 bases, 12 bases remained unmatched. The germline CDR1 and CDR2 sequences are MNHEY and SVGAGI. CDR3 size: 15 residues. The CDR3 sequence: CASSLAGGGWETQYF. The CDR3 DNA sequence: TGTGCCAGCAGCCTCGCGGGCGGGGGTTGGGAGACCCAGTACTTC.

This clone came up a few times. This chain uses TRBV6-6 with TRBJ1-2; a weak D match, TRBD1 (6 bases). Trimming removed 8 bases at V and 2 bases at J, with 12 bases between. Germline-derived CDR1 and CDR2 are MNHNY and SVGAGI (reference sequence). This CDR3 has 13 residues. CDR3 nucleotide sequence: TGTGCCAGCGGACAGATGGAGAACTATGGCTACACCTTC. Translated, it gives CASGQMENYGYTF.

The rearrangement joins TRBV5-1 to TRBJ1-1, with TRBD1 identical over 8 bases. The V segment lost 7 bases and the J segment 4 bases; nucleotides outside the gene matches: 6. The CDR3 has 13 amino acids. The V gene's germline CDR1 is SGHRS and CDR2 YFSETQ. CDR3 residues: CASRSGTGTEAFF. The DNA for the CDR3 is TGCGCCAGCCGCTCAGGGACAGGCACTGAAGCTTTCTTT.

This sequence joins TRBV28 and TRBJ1-3, with a possible D match to TRBD1 (5 bases). V was shortened by 6 bases and J by 10 bases, with 13 bases between the two germline ends. Germline V gene sequence: CDR1 MDHEN, CDR2 SYDVKM. This CDR3 region has 12 residues. The CDR3 loop is CASSQRTLTIYF. CDR3 nucleotide sequence: TGTGCCAGCAGCCAGAGGACATTAACCATATATTTT.

The V and J genes are TRBV5-6 and TRBJ1-5, with 7 bases lining up with TRBD1. V shed 0 bases and J 2 bases; nucleotides not matched to a gene: 8. This CDR3 has 17 amino acids. CDR1 and CDR2 (germline): SGHDT, YYEEEE. CDR3 protein: CASSLAKGAGRNQPQHF. CDR3 DNA sequence: TGTGCCAGCAGCTTGGCCAAGGGGGCTGGTCGCAATCAGCCCCAGCATTTT.

V gene TRBV10-3 combines with J gene TRBJ2-1; 13 bases are a match to TRBD2. This CDR3 comprises 20 residues. V lost 2 bases to trimming and J lost 8 bases; unmatched junction nucleotides: 18. Germline CDR1 is ENHRY and CDR2 is SYGVKD. The CDR3 is CAISERDRTSGRQGSDEQFF. In nucleotides, the CDR3 is TGTGCCATCAGTGAGCGCGATCGGACTAGCGGGAGACAAGGGTCCGATGAGCAGTTCTTC.

The chain has TRBV7-9 and TRBJ1-2; D not certain. Trimming pared 8 bases from V and 3 bases from J, leaving 19 bases between. The CDR3 runs to 15 residues. Germline-derived CDR1 and CDR2 are SEHNR and FQNEAQ (reference sequence). The CDR3 spells CASPRFGEVDYGYTF. The DNA for the CDR3 is TGTGCCAGCCCCCGTTTCGGGGAAGTGGACTATGGCTACACCTTC.

V gene TRBV7-2 combines with J gene TRBJ1-3; D is perhaps TRBD1 (6 bases). The CDR3 contains 15 residues. Germline loops: CDR1 SGHTA, CDR2 FQGNSA. V gave up 4 bases and J gave up 2 bases, with 12 bases separating them. The CDR3 sequence: CASSSGQKAGNTIYF. In DNA form, the CDR3 reads TGTGCCAGCAGCTCCGGACAGAAAGCTGGAAACACCATATATTTT.

The sample holds a few counts of this clone. The rearrangement uses TRBV19 and TRBJ2-1; 7 positions agree with TRBD2. The V segment lost 7 bases and the J segment 0 bases; nucleotides outside the gene matches: 9. CDR3 length: 16 residues. The germline V gene has CDR1 LNHDA and CDR2 SQIVND (reference sequence). CDR3 nucleotide sequence: TGTGCCAGTACTCTGGGAGGGTCCCTCTCCTACAATGAGCAGTTCTTC. Protein: CASTLGGSLSYNEQFF.

This clone was detected a few times. The rearrangement joins TRBV7-3 to TRBJ2-3; 12 nucleotides line up with TRBD2. Losses at the gene ends were 4 bases for V and 0 bases for J; bases not matched to a gene: 2. Germline CDR1 SGHTA, CDR2 FQGTGA. This CDR3 has 16 residues. CDR3 loop: CASSSGTSGSTDTQYF. The DNA of the CDR3 is TGTGCCAGCAGCTCAGGGACTAGCGGGAGCACAGATACGCAGTATTTT.

This rearrangement joins TRBV2 to TRBJ2-1, with a possible D match to TRBD2 (5 bases). The V end was cut by 4 bases, the J end by 1 base, with 14 bases between. The CDR3 runs to 16 residues. The germline V gene has CDR1 SNHLY and CDR2 FYNNEI. The CDR3 is CASSGPDSKSYNEQFF. CDR3 in DNA: TGTGCCAGCAGTGGGCCGGACTCGAAATCCTACAATGAGCAGTTCTTC.

This chain links TRBV5-1 with TRBJ2-7; 8 bases are a match to TRBD1. With 5 bases clipped from V and 2 bases from J, the junction kept 9 bases outside the gene matches. The CDR3 is made up of 15 amino acids. Germline CDR1 SGHRS, CDR2 YFSETQ. CDR3 nucleotides: TGCGCCAGCAGTTCAACCGGGACAGGAACCTACGAGCAGTACTTC. This codes for CASSSTGTGTYEQYF.

This sequence joins TRBV5-1 and TRBJ2-1; 10 bases map to TRBD2. The V and J ends lost 1 base and 5 bases, in that order; junction bases with no gene match: 6. Germline-derived CDR1 and CDR2 are SGHRS and YFSETQ. The CDR3 covers 16 residues. The CDR3 nucleotides are TGCGCCAGCAGCTTGTATGGCCTAGCGGGAGACAATGAGCAGTTCTTC. The encoded protein is CASSLYGLAGDNEQFF.

The count of this clone is one. The chain joins TRBV28 to TRBJ1-5; no definite D call. This CDR3 contains 16 residues. Germline CDR1 and CDR2: MDHEN and SYDVKM. Trimming stripped 2 bases from V and 0 bases from J, with 11 bases between. As DNA, the CDR3 is TGTGCCAGCAGTTTACGGCGGTTCAATAGCAATCAGCCCCAGCATTTT. Encoded protein: CASSLRRFNSNQPQHF.